The source of this T cell receptor (beta chain) is a study of blood T cell repertoires in COVID-19. At the level of the study: Material from acute and convalescent COVID-19 was sourced from the United States, Italy and Spain.

J lost 4 bases, V lost 0 bases, and 4 bases had no gene match. Germline assignment: CDR1 LGHNA and CDR2 YNFKEQ. The CDR3 is 15 residues long. Assay: immunoSEQ multiplex PCR; the TCRdb copy retains only in-frame clones and omits some. This sample has some 260,000 clones, with about 88% found just once. The genes are TRBV4-2 and TRBJ2-3, with TRBD2 matching 7 bases. This sequence was found in a man younger than 45 with acute COVID-19. The sequencing input was PBMCs or T cells enriched from blood (not recorded which). The CDR3 DNA is TGTGCCAGCAGCCAAGAGACGGCGGGGGCAGATACGCAGTATTTT. It specifies CASSQETAGADTQYF.